Included here is one T cell receptor beta chain sequence, with context. The assay was immunoSEQ multiplex PCR, and TCRdb's table has in-frame clones only and misses some. The sample has over 100,000 clones, roughly nine tenths seen once; the top ten hold under 6.5%. The sample originates from a study of blood T cell repertoires in COVID-19. Trimming stripped 6 bases from V and 0 bases from J, with 6 bases between. The CDR3 has 12 amino acids. CDR1 is SNHLY, CDR2 FYNNEI, per germline. The clonotype was recovered from a human donor in a cohort sampled during active COVID-19. Specimen: peripheral blood. This chain links TRBV2 with TRBJ2-7; no clear D. The CDR3 loop is CASRQSSYEQYF. CDR3 DNA sequence: TGTGCCAGCAGACAGAGCTCCTACGAGCAGTACTTC.